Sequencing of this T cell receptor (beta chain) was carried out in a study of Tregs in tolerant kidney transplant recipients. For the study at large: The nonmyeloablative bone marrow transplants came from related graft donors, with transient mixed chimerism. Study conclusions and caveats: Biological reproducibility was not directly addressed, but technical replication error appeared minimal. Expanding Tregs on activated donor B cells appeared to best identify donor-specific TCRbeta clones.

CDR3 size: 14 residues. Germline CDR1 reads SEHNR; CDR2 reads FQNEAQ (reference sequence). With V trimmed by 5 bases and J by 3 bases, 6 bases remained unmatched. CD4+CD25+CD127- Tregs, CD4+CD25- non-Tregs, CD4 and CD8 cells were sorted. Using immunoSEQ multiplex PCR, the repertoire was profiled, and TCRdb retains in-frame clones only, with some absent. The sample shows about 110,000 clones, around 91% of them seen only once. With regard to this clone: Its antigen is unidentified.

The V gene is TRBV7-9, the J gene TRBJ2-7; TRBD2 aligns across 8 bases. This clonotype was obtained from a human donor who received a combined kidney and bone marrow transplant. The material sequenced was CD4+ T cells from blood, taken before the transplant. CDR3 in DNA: TGTGCCAGCAGCCCCCGGGGGGGGAGCTACGAGCAGTACTTC. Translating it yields CASSPRGGSYEQYF.